This entry is about one T cell receptor beta chain. No antigen is known for it. This entry comes from a study of cytomegalovirus exposure and HLA in healthy donors. Points from the study as a whole: Cytomegalovirus association was listed for about 180 TCR beta chains. Specific recognition of CMV antigens was confirmed in vitro for a few chains (all CMV-associated). Most subjects had HLA-A and HLA-B alleles reportedly predicted accurately by TCR beta sequences.

The study ran its PCR with 60 Vbeta and 13 Jbeta primers. Assay: immunoSEQ multiplex PCR; the TCRdb copy retains only in-frame clones and omits some. Among approximately 270,000 clones listed, roughly 80% were seen once. The V gene's germline CDR1 is SGHRS and CDR2 YFSETQ. Trimming cost V 4 bases and J 4 bases; bases outside gene matches: 7. This CDR3 comprises 16 residues. Material for sequencing was PBMCs. The receptor's source is a girl aged 2-9 years in good health and CMV-seronegative. The V call is TRBV5-1, the J call TRBJ2-7; 14 positions agree with TRBD2. The chain's CDR3 is CASSSGTSGSVYEQYF. DNA for the CDR3: TGCGCCAGCAGCAGTGGGACTAGCGGGAGCGTGTACGAGCAGTACTTC.